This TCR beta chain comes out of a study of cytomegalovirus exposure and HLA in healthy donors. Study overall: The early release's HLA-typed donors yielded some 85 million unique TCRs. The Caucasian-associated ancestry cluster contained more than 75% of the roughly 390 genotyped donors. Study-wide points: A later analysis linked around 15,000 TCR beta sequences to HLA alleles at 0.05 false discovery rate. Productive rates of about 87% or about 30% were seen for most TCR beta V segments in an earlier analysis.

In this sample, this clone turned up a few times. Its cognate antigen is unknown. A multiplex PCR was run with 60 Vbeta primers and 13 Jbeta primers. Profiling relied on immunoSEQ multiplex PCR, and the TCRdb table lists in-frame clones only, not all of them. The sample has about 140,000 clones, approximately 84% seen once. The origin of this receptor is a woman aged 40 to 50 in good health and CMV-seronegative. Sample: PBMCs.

The CDR3, as DNA: TGTGCCAGCAGCTTAAGTGGTAAGACAGGCTGGGGCAGATTCGAGCAGTACTTC. This codes for CASSLSGKTGWGRFEQYF. The J gene is TRBJ2-7, the V gene TRBV11-1; TRBD1 is a possible D gene (6 bases). Germline V gene data show CDR1 as SGHAT and CDR2 as FQDESV (reference sequence). Deletions cut 2 bases from V and 6 bases from J, with 26 bases between. The CDR3 covers 18 residues.